This is a list of T cell receptor beta chains from one sample in a study of T cell repertoires in cytomegalovirus infection. TCRdb passed the reads through MiXCR, listing each CDR3 protein once. Counted here are roughly 77,000 distinct CDR3 sequences, 4% occurring once; the ten biggest clones make up 22%. The sample taken for sequencing was PBMCs. These receptors were taken from a human donor in good health (CMV status not recorded). Some clones in this sample may be carry-over from other donors' samples. Each CDR3 is given with its conserved first and last residue. The D gene is left open where the match is weak. Clone size is given as once, few or many counts, or a class when the clone is expanded.

v_call,d_call,j_call,clone_size,cdr3_nt,cdr3_aa
TRBV20-1,TRBD2,TRBJ2-2,many,TGCAGTGCTAGTCGGGAGGTCACCGGGGAGCTGTTTTTT,CSASREVTGELFF
TRBV6-2/TRBV6-3,TRBD1,TRBJ1-1,many,TGTGCCAGCAGCAGGGGGACCCCCACTGAAGCTTTCTTT,CASSRGTPTEAFF
TRBV15,NA,TRBJ2-7,few,TGTGCCACCAGCTCGGTCCCCAGTGGGGCCTACGAGCAGTACTTC,CATSSVPSGAYEQYF
TRBV28,NA,TRBJ2-2,many,TGTGCCAGCAGTTTAGTCGGTCGGGTGTTTTTT,CASSLVGRVFF
TRBV20-1,NA,TRBJ1-1,many,TGCAGTGCTAGAGATCGGCGGCAGAACACTGAAGCTTTCTTT,CSARDRRQNTEAFF
TRBV7-6,NA,TRBJ2-3,many,TGTGCCAGCAGCTTCAGCTGGGGCACAGATACGCAGTATTTT,CASSFSWGTDTQYF
TRBV14,TRBD1,TRBJ2-2,few,TGTGCCAGCAGCCGCTCGACAGGGACGAACACCGGGGAGCTGTTTTTT,CASSRSTGTNTGELFF
TRBV6-2/TRBV6-3,NA,TRBJ1-2,many,TGTGCCAGCAGCCCTACAGGGATCTATGGCTACACCTTC,CASSPTGIYGYTF
TRBV7-2,NA,TRBJ2-3,many,TGTGCCAGCAGTTTTAACTCGGGGGCAGATACGCAGTATTTT,CASSFNSGADTQYF
TRBV7-2,TRBD1,TRBJ1-1,many,TGTGCCAGCAGCTTAGGAGGGGCCAGGGGGTCTTATTCTGAAGCTTTCTTT,CASSLGGARGSYSEAFF
TRBV5-6,NA,TRBJ2-7,few,TGTGCCAGCAGCTTACTAACGGGCCAGTATACCTACGAGCAGTACTTC,CASSLLTGQYTYEQYF
TRBV6-2/TRBV6-3,NA,TRBJ2-7,many,TGTGCCAGCAGTTACGCAGGGATCTACGAGCAGTACTTC,CASSYAGIYEQYF
TRBV7-2,TRBD1,TRBJ2-5,many,TGTGCCAGCAGCCGACAGGGCCTAGAGACCCAGTACTTC,CASSRQGLETQYF
TRBV28,NA,TRBJ1-4,few,TGTGCCAGCACCCCATCTGGCAGGGGCAGTGAAAAACTGTTTTTT,CASTPSGRGSEKLFF
TRBV7-6,NA,TRBJ2-1,many,TGTGCCAGCAGCTTCTCCCAAGGAGGTGAGCAGTTCTTC,CASSFSQGGEQFF
TRBV5-1,TRBD1,TRBJ1-2,many,TGCGCCAGCAGCTCGGACAGGGGGAGGGAAGGCTACACCTTC,CASSSDRGREGYTF
TRBV7-2,NA,TRBJ2-1,many,TGTGCCAGCAGCCGAGACTGGGGCCCGAGCTCCTACAATGAGCAGTTCTTC,CASSRDWGPSSYNEQFF
TRBV7-2,TRBD1,TRBJ1-1,many,TGTGCCAGCAGCTTAGCCGGGACAGGGGGCACTGAAGCTTTCTTT,CASSLAGTGGTEAFF
TRBV6-2/TRBV6-3,NA,TRBJ1-1,few,TGTGCCAGCAGTGCCACCCTCGGGGATCGGCAGACAATGAACACTGAAGCTTTCTTT,CASSATLGDRQTMNTEAFF
TRBV7-4,TRBD1,TRBJ1-5,many,TGTGCCAGCAGCTTACAGCACAGGGGGCCGGGGAGCAATCAGCCCCAGCATTTT,CASSLQHRGPGSNQPQHF
TRBV7-6,NA,TRBJ2-1,many,TGTGCCAGCAGCAGACTTTACAATGAGCAGTTCTTC,CASSRLYNEQFF
TRBV7-2,NA,TRBJ2-3,many,TGTGCCAGCAGCCCGAGGGACTTTACAGATACGCAGTATTTT,CASSPRDFTDTQYF
TRBV6-8,TRBD2,TRBJ2-1,many,TGTGCCAGCCGGACTAGCGGAGAAAATGAGCAGTTCTTC,CASRTSGENEQFF
TRBV7-2,NA,TRBJ2-7,many,TGTGCCAGCAGCTTCAGGGACACAGCCTACGAGCAGTACTTC,CASSFRDTAYEQYF
TRBV7-2,TRBD2,TRBJ2-7,many,TGTGCCAGCAGCCGTGGCCTTTTGTCAGGGAGGGTAGTAAGATCCTACGAGCAGTACTTC,CASSRGLLSGRVVRSYEQYF
TRBV28,NA,TRBJ2-5,many,TGTGCCAGCAGTTTAAACAGAGGACAGCAAGAGACCCAGTACTTC,CASSLNRGQQETQYF
TRBV15,NA,TRBJ1-2,many,TGTGCCACCAGCAGAGAGCCTCGGAACGGCTATGGCTACACCTTC,CATSREPRNGYGYTF